The 30 T cell receptor beta chains in this list originate from one sample, sequenced in a study of T cell repertoires in cytomegalovirus infection. Via MiXCR, TCRdb re-called the reads, giving one row per CDR3 protein. The sample shows about 160,000 distinct CDR3 sequences, about 22% of them seen only once. The antigens of these receptors remain unknown. This specimen consisted of CD8+ T cells from cultured PBMCs, obtained from culture after CMV antigen stimulation. Source of these receptors: a human donor in good health (CMV status not recorded). Some clones in this sample may be carry-over from other donors' samples.

This clonotype was found a few times. This chain uses TRBV27 with TRBJ2-1; D unclear. The CDR3 consists of 15 residues. CDR1 is MNHEY and CDR2 is SMNVEV in the germline V gene (reference sequence). Trimming pared 3 bases from V and 0 bases from J, leaving 9 bases between. The CDR3 region is CASSFGVSSYNEQFF. In DNA, the CDR3 is TGTGCCAGCAGTTTCGGAGTGAGCTCCTACAATGAGCAGTTCTTC.

The rearrangement links TRBV7-8 to TRBJ1-1; D is possibly TRBD1 (5 bases). The germline V gene has CDR1 SGHVS and CDR2 FQNEAQ. CDR3 length: 14 residues. V was trimmed by 8 bases and J by 3 bases, leaving 16 bases between them. In DNA, the CDR3 is TGTGCCAGCGCTTCCCGCGGGGGGGACACTGAAGCTTTCTTT. This encodes CASASRGGDTEAFF.

The J gene is TRBJ1-1, the V gene TRBV12-3 or TRBV12-4, with TRBD1 identical over 7 bases. This CDR3 is built from 15 residues. V shed 6 bases and J 4 bases; nucleotides not matched to a gene: 11. This CDR3 reads CASRLDRQGGTEAFF. DNA of the CDR3: TGTGCCAGCAGATTGGACAGACAGGGAGGCACTGAAGCTTTCTTT.

In this sample, this clonotype turned up a few times. The chain uses TRBV7-2 and TRBJ1-1; D is perhaps TRBD1 (5 bases). Trimming pared 5 bases from V and 0 bases from J, leaving 10 bases between. CDR3 length: 14 amino acids. Per the germline V gene, CDR1 is SGHTA and CDR2 is FQGNSA. In DNA form, the CDR3 reads TGTGCCAGCAGCCTGGGACTGATGAACACTGAAGCTTTCTTT. Its translation is CASSLGLMNTEAFF.

The chain joins TRBV7-2 to TRBJ2-6; 9 bases agree with TRBD1. There are 18 residues in the CDR3. V was clipped by 4 bases and J by 4 bases; unmatched bases: 11. Looked up from germline, CDR1 is SGHTA and CDR2 is FQGNSA. Here the CDR3 reads CASSSPGTGQTGANVLTF. As DNA, the CDR3 is TGTGCCAGCAGCTCGCCGGGGACAGGGCAAACCGGGGCCAACGTCCTGACTTTC. Variable domain in full (rest from reference TRBV7-2 and TRBJ2-6): GAGVSQSPSNKVTEKGKDVELRCDPISGHTALYWYRQSLGQGLEFLIYFQGNSAPDKSGLPSDRFSAERTGGSVSTLTIQRTQQEDSAVYLCASSSPGTGQTGANVLTFGAGSRLTVL.

This clonotype was detected a few times. The V and J genes are TRBV9 and TRBJ2-3; tentative D call: TRBD1 (5 bases). Looked up from germline, CDR1 is SGDLS and CDR2 is YYNGEE. Trimming pared 0 bases from V and 0 bases from J, leaving 11 bases between. The length of the CDR3 is 16 residues. The CDR3, as DNA: TGTGCCAGCAGCGTAGTCCAGGGATCTAGCACAGATACGCAGTATTTT. Translating it yields CASSVVQGSSTDTQYF.

This clonotype was recorded a few times. V usage is TRBV12-3 or TRBV12-4 and J usage is TRBJ2-2; 10 bases are a match to TRBD1. CDR3 length: 16 residues. The J segment lost 4 bases and the V segment lost 2 bases, leaving 4 bases of the junction unmatched. The CDR3 protein is CASSLIDRGLTGELFF. The CDR3, as DNA: TGTGCCAGCAGTTTAATCGACAGGGGGCTCACCGGGGAGCTGTTTTTT.

This clonotype was observed a single time. The chain has TRBV7-4 and TRBJ2-5; weak D call: TRBD2 (5 bases). The V end was cut by 5 bases, the J end by 5 bases, with 15 bases between. There are 14 residues in the CDR3. Germline CDR1 and CDR2: SGHVT and SQSDAQ. The CDR3 loop reads CASSATGSRETQYF. The CDR3 region has the DNA TGTGCCAGCAGCGCTACGGGATCGAGGGAGACCCAGTACTTC. Full variable domain (remainder filled in from reference TRBV7-4 and TRBJ2-5): GAGVSQSPRYKVAKRGRDVALRCDSISGHVTLYWYRQTLGQGSEVLTYSQSDAQRDKSGRPSGRFSAERPERSVSTLKIQRTEQGDSAVYLCASSATGSRETQYFGPGTRLLVL.

This clonotype was detected only a few times. V gene TRBV7-2 combines with J gene TRBJ1-5; D is uncertain. In germline, CDR1 is SGHTA, CDR2 FQGNSA. Trimming cost V 0 bases and J 7 bases, with 13 bases left between them. The length of the CDR3 is 15 residues. CDR3 nucleotides: TGTGCCAGCAGCTTAGCGCTTGACTCCAGACAGCCCCAGCATTTT. This encodes CASSLALDSRQPQHF.

The table lists this clonotype with a few counts. This rearrangement joins TRBV6-5 to TRBJ2-1; 8 bases agree with TRBD2. The CDR3 spans 14 residues. The germline gives CDR1 MNHEY, CDR2 SVGAGI. V shed 5 bases and J 10 bases; nucleotides not matched to a gene: 10. The CDR3 nucleotides are TGTGCCAGCAGTAATCCGGGGGGGCCCTGGGAGCAGTTCTTC. As protein: CASSNPGGPWEQFF.

The rearrangement uses TRBV5-4 and TRBJ1-2; 7 bases align to TRBD1. V was clipped by 3 bases and J by 3 bases; unmatched bases: 11. Germline loops: CDR1 SGHNT, CDR2 YYREEE (reference sequence). This CDR3 is 16 amino acids long. CDR3 DNA: TGTGCCAGCAGCTCGACAGGGCCGGCCTCGGACTATGGCTACACCTTC. It translates to CASSSTGPASDYGYTF.

The rearrangement joins TRBV30 to TRBJ1-5; D is ambiguous. Germline values: CDR1 GTSNPN, CDR2 SVGIG (reference sequence). The CDR3 extends over 15 amino acids. Trimming left V 4 bases short and J 0 bases short, with 13 bases between. CDR3 residues: CAWTGGSHSNQPQHF. CDR3 nucleotides: TGTGCCTGGACGGGTGGCAGTCATAGCAATCAGCCCCAGCATTTT.

This clonotype appeared a few times. V is TRBV6-6 and J is TRBJ2-3; 12 positions agree with TRBD2. After removal of 6 bases from V and 0 bases from J, the junction contained 4 bases not matched to a gene. The germline gives CDR1 MNHNY, CDR2 SVGAGI (reference sequence). The CDR3 covers 16 residues. The CDR3 sequence is CASSGLAGLSTDTQYF. The CDR3, as DNA: TGTGCCAGCAGCGGACTAGCGGGACTCAGCACAGATACGCAGTATTTT.

V and J are TRBV7-8 and TRBJ1-5, with TRBD1 matching over 7 bases. The CDR3 sequence is 15 residues long. V trimming: 5 bases; J trimming: 3 bases; junction bases outside the gene matches: 7. Germline V gene lookup returns CDR1 SGHVS and CDR2 FQNEAQ. CDR3 region: CASSKLGTVNQPQHF. Written as DNA, the CDR3 is TGTGCCAGCAGCAAACTCGGGACAGTCAATCAGCCCCAGCATTTT.

In this sample, this clonotype turned up a few times. The CDR3 DNA is TGTGCCATCAGTGAGTCAACGGGGCTGGCCTACGAGCAGTACTTC. Protein product: CAISESTGLAYEQYF. The chain carries TRBV10-3 and TRBJ2-7; D is tentatively TRBD1 or TRBD2 (5 bases each). There are 15 residues in the CDR3. The V gene's germline CDR1 is ENHRY and CDR2 SYGVKD. Trimming removed 0 bases at V and 2 bases at J, with 11 bases between.

This clonotype was seen a handful of times. The V gene is TRBV7-9, the J gene TRBJ1-2, with D maybe TRBD1 (6 bases). Germline V lookup: CDR1 SEHNR, CDR2 FQNEAQ (reference sequence). The V end was cut by 4 bases, the J end by 6 bases, with 12 bases between. CDR3 length: 13 amino acids. CDR3 amino acids: CASSSRDIDGYTF. DNA for the CDR3: TGTGCCAGCAGCTCGAGGGACATCGATGGCTACACCTTC.

In its sample, this clonotype was seen a few times. This chain connects TRBV7-8 to TRBJ2-7; 7 nucleotides agree with TRBD1. The CDR3 is made up of 15 amino acids. Germline V lookup: CDR1 SGHVS, CDR2 FQNEAQ. V shed 3 bases and J 6 bases; nucleotides not matched to a gene: 11. The CDR3 DNA follows: TGTGCCAGCAGCTTGTACGGGACAGTTGTTTCCGAGCAGTACTTC. The encoded protein is CASSLYGTVVSEQYF.

By share, this clonotype ranks as medium-sized. The V and J genes are TRBV7-2 and TRBJ1-2, with D unresolved. The CDR3 is 14 amino acids. From germline, CDR1 is SGHTA and CDR2 FQGNSA. Trimming shortened V by 0 bases and J by 3 bases, and 8 bases separated the two germline ends. The CDR3 sequence is CASSLAAVYYGYTF. The CDR3 DNA is TGTGCCAGCAGCTTAGCCGCGGTATACTATGGCTACACCTTC. The variable domain in full, completed from reference TRBV7-2 and TRBJ1-2, reads GAGVSQSPSNKVTEKGKDVELRCDPISGHTALYWYRQSLGQGLEFLIYFQGNSAPDKSGLPSDRFSAERTGGSVSTLTIQRTQQEDSAVYLCASSLAAVYYGYTFGSGTRLTVV.

The gene calls are TRBV7-2 and TRBJ2-7; D is perhaps TRBD1 (5 bases). Trimming stripped 4 bases from V and 2 bases from J, with 15 bases between. CDR3 size: 15 residues. Germline CDR1 SGHTA, CDR2 FQGNSA. For the CDR3, the DNA is TGTGCCAGCAGCTACGACAGCCTCTCGGCCTACGAGCAGTACTTC. Encoded protein: CASSYDSLSAYEQYF.

J is TRBJ2-1 and V is TRBV19, with 8 positions matching TRBD1. This CDR3 has 16 amino acids. Germline lookup yields CDR1 LNHDA and CDR2 SQIVND (reference sequence). The V segment lost 6 bases and the J segment 6 bases; nucleotides outside the gene matches: 13. The CDR3 nucleotides are TGTGCCAGTAGACCTAGACAGGGGACTTCAGGCAATGAGCAGTTCTTC. Translated, it gives CASRPRQGTSGNEQFF.

V usage is TRBV4-1 and J usage is TRBJ1-1, with a weak D call TRBD1 (6 bases). V lost 1 base and J 8 bases, leaving 11 bases between the germline ends. This CDR3 is built from 13 residues. Germline CDR1 and CDR2: MGHRA and YSYEKL. The CDR3 DNA reads TGCGCCAGCAGCCAAGGAGGGGGGCCAGAAGCTTTCTTT. Protein product: CASSQGGGPEAFF.

The V and J genes are TRBV27 and TRBJ1-1, with 11 bases aligning to TRBD1. Trimming removed 5 bases from V and 7 bases from J; junction bases left unmatched: 9. The germline gives CDR1 MNHEY, CDR2 SMNVEV (reference sequence). The CDR3 has 15 residues. The CDR3 protein is CASSPLDRGLSEAFF. In DNA form, the CDR3 reads TGTGCCAGCAGTCCCCTGGACAGGGGGCTGAGTGAAGCTTTCTTT.

This chain uses TRBV10-2 with TRBJ2-7; TRBD1 aligns across 7 bases. Germline trimming cut 8 bases from V and 0 bases from J; bases unmatched to any gene: 4. This CDR3 has 13 amino acids. In germline, CDR1 is WSHSY, CDR2 SAAADI. CDR3 sequence (DNA): TGCGCCAGCCTCGGGACAGACTCCTACGAGCAGTACTTC. Amino acids: CASLGTDSYEQYF.

This clonotype was counted between two and nine times. This chain uses TRBV9 with TRBJ1-1; D is unclear. CDR1 SGDLS and CDR2 YYNGEE come from the germline V gene. V dropped 2 bases and J dropped 3 bases, with 8 bases sitting between them. The CDR3 is made up of 13 amino acids. The CDR3 reads CASSVEDYTEAFF. The CDR3 nucleotides read TGTGCCAGCAGCGTCGAGGATTACACTGAAGCTTTCTTT.

There are a few counts of this clonotype. V gene TRBV4-1 combines with J gene TRBJ1-1; D might be TRBD1 (6 bases). The CDR3 loop spans 15 amino acids. From germline, CDR1 is MGHRA and CDR2 YSYEKL. V was pared by 0 bases and J by 2 bases, with 10 bases between. The CDR3 sequence: CASSQEGGLNTEAFF. CDR3 DNA: TGCGCCAGCAGCCAAGAGGGGGGCTTAAACACTGAAGCTTTCTTT.

The chain employs TRBV15 and TRBJ2-5; D may be TRBD1 (6 bases). Per the germline V gene, CDR1 is LNHNV and CDR2 is YYDKDF (reference sequence). The V end was cut by 0 bases, the J end by 4 bases, with 12 bases between. The CDR3 has 15 residues. CDR3 coding DNA: TGTGCCACCAGCAGAGATTCTGGGGGCTCAGAGACCCAGTACTTC. Translation gives CATSRDSGGSETQYF.

The J gene is TRBJ2-7, the V gene TRBV25-1; D tentatively reads TRBD1 or TRBD2 (6 bases each). In germline, CDR1 is MGHDK, CDR2 SYGVNS. V lost 4 bases to trimming and J lost 4 bases, with 20 bases between them. The CDR3 consists of 16 residues. CDR3 nucleotides: TGTGCCAGCAGTGGCCTTAACAGGGACTTTAAGTACGAGCAGTACTTC. Translation: CASSGLNRDFKYEQYF.

V is TRBV6-2 or TRBV6-3 and J is TRBJ2-3, with D perhaps given as TRBD1 or TRBD2 (6 bases each). Trimming left V 2 bases short and J 3 bases short, with 15 bases between. Germline assignment: CDR1 MNHEY and CDR2 SVGEGT. CDR3 length: 16 amino acids. The CDR3, as DNA: TGTGCCAGCAGTTACCCCCCTCGGGGGCGGACAGATACGCAGTATTTT. Its translation is CASSYPPRGRTDTQYF.

J is TRBJ2-1 and V is TRBV12-3 or TRBV12-4; 9 bases match TRBD1. The CDR3 is 16 amino acids. The trim removed 7 bases at V and 2 bases at J, leaving 9 bases unmatched. The CDR3 sequence: CASTSTGTGPYNEQFF. The DNA of the CDR3 is TGTGCCAGCACCTCAACCGGGACAGGGCCCTACAATGAGCAGTTCTTC.

This clonotype occurred a few times. The CDR3 loop is CASSQDQGAGLGTKNIQYF. Written as DNA, the CDR3 is TGCGCCAGCAGCCAAGATCAGGGGGCCGGGTTGGGTACCAAAAACATTCAGTACTTC. V and J are TRBV4-1 and TRBJ2-4; 8 nucleotides align to TRBD1. The CDR3 totals 19 residues. V lost 0 bases and J lost 2; bases outside the gene matches: 12. Germline-derived CDR1 and CDR2 are MGHRA and YSYEKL.